This record covers a single T cell receptor (beta chain). The data originate from a study of blood T cell repertoires in COVID-19. Looking at the study overall: The study drew acute and convalescent COVID-19 samples from the United States, Italy and Spain. In each case, the material was cDNA or gDNA derived from T cells, B-cell-depleted T cells, or PBMCs.

Trimming took off 1 base at V and 5 bases at J, with 14 bases between the two ends. Germline V gene lookup returns CDR1 LNHDA and CDR2 SQIVND (reference sequence). This CDR3 has 15 residues. Authors' data handling: Amplified reference gene primers provided the basis for estimating nucleated cell counts. Generated by immunoSEQ multiplex PCR, the TCRdb table keeps only in-frame clones and is missing some. From that table come the V and J calls and clone size; the DNA was used to work out D and trimming. Of 350,000 to 450,000 clones detected, under 90% appear once; the ten largest clones hold around 1.7%.

This TCR was sampled from a woman aged 25-40 years who had recovered from COVID-19. Specimen: PBMCs or T cells enriched from blood (not recorded which). The genes are TRBV19 and TRBJ2-5; D is perhaps TRBD2 (6 bases). The CDR3 loop is CASSIAGELPETQYF. CDR3 DNA sequence: TGTGCCAGTAGTATAGCGGGAGAACTGCCGGAGACCCAGTACTTC.